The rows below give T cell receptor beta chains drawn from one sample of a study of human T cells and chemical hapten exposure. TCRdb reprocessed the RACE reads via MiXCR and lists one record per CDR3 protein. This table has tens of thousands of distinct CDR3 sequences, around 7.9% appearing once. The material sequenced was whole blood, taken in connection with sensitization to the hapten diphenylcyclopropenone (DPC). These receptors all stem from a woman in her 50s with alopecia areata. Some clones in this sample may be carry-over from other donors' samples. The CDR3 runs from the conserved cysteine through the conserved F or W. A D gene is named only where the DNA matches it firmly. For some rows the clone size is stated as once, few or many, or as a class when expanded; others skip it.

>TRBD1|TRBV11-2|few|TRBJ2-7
TGTGCCAGCAGCCCTTGGGACAGACCCTACGAGCAGTACTTC
CASSPWDRPYEQYF
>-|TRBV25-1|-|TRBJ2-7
TGTGCCAGCAGTGAATCCACGGGACCCTACGAGCAGTACTTC
CASSESTGPYEQYF
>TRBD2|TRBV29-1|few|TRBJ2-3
TGCAGCGTCCTGACTAGCCCGCATCCCACAGATACGCAGTATTTT
CSVLTSPHPTDTQYF
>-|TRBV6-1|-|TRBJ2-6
TGTGCCACCTTTGGGGGGTCTGGGGCCAACGTCCTGACTTTC
CATFGGSGANVLTF
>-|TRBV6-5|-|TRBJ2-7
TGTGCCAGCAGCTCCACGGGCGCGAGGAAGCAGTACTTC
CASSSTGARKQYF
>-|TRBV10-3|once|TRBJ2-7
TGTGCCATCAGGACATCGGGATGGGAGCAGTACTTC
CAIRTSGWEQYF
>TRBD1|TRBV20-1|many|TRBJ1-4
TGCAGTGCCGAGACAGGGGTGGATGAAAAACTGTTTTTT
CSAETGVDEKLFF
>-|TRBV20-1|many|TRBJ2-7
TGCAGTGCTAGTGACCTGGCAGGCTCCTACGAGCAGTACTTC
CSASDLAGSYEQYF
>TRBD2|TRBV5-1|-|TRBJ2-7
TGCGCCAGCAGCCCAACGACTAGCGGGGCTTCCTACGAGCAGTACTTC
CASSPTTSGASYEQYF
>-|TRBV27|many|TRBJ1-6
TGTGCCAGCAGTATACAGGGACCGAATTCACCCCTCCACTTT
CASSIQGPNSPLHF
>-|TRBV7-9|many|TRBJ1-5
-
CASSFGPGAAFGNQPQHF
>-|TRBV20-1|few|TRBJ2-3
TGCAGTGCTCGACACTCCCGCACAGATACGCAGTATTTT
CSARHSRTDTQYF
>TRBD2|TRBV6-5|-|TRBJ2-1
TGTGCCAGCAGTTACGGGAGGGTTGGTGAGCAGTTCTTC
CASSYGRVGEQFF
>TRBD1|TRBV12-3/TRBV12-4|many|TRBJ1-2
TGTGCCAGCAGCACAGGGGGCGTCGGCTACACCTTC
CASSTGGVGYTF
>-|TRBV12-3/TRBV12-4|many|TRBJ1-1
TGTGCCAGCAGTTTAGACCAGGAGCTGGGGGCTTTCTTT
CASSLDQELGAFF
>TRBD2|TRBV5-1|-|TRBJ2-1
TGCGCCAGCAGCTTCCGGCGGGGGGCGGTATCGAGCTCCTACAATGAGCAGTTCTTC
CASSFRRGAVSSSYNEQFF
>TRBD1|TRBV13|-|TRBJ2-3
TGTGCCAGCAGCCGAACGGGACAGGGACGAGATACGCAGTATTTT
CASSRTGQGRDTQYF
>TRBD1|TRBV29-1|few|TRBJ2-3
TGCAGCCTCCGCGGGACAGGGAACCCAGATACGCAGTATTTT
CSLRGTGNPDTQYF
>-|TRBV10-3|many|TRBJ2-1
TGTGCCATCACCCGAGAATCCTCCTACAATGAGCAGTTCTTC
CAITRESSYNEQFF
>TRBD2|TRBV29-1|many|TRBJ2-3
TGCAGCGTTACCGGGACTAGCTCGCCGCGGCCAGATACGCAGTATTTT
CSVTGTSSPRPDTQYF
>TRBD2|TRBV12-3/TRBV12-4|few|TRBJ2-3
TGTGCCAGCACCCCAGTTGGACTAGCGCCAGCCACAGATACGCAGTATTTT
CASTPVGLAPATDTQYF
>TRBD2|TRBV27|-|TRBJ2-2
TGTGCCAGCAGCTCACCCGGAGGGAGCGGGGGGGCCCGGTCCGGGGAGCTGTTTTTT
CASSSPGGSGGARSGELFF
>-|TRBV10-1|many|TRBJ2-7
TGCGCCAGCAGTGATAGCGGGACAGGGACCTACGAGCAGTACTTC
CASSDSGTGTYEQYF
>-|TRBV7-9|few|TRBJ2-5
TGTGCCAGCAGCCCTTTCTTACAGGCGGAGACCCAGTACTTC
CASSPFLQAETQYF
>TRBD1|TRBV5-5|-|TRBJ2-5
TGTGCCAGCAGCACGCCAGGGGGAGAGACCCAGTACTTC
CASSTPGGETQYF
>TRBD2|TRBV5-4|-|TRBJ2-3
TGTGCCAGCAGCTCCGGGACTAGCAGCACAGATACGCAGTATTTT
CASSSGTSSTDTQYF
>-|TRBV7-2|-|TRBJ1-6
TGTGCCAGCAGTTTAGGGGAGCCTTTATCCTATAATTCACCCCTCCACTTT
CASSLGEPLSYNSPLHF
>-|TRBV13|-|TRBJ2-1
TGTGCCAGCAGTCCTAGTAGTGAGCAGTTCTTC
CASSPSSEQFF
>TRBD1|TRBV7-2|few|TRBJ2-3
TGTGCCAGCAGCCCCTGGACAGGGTTAGATACGCAGTATTTT
CASSPWTGLDTQYF
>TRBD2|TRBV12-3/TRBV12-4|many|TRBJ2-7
TGTGCCAGCAGTTTCGGCGGGGGGTATTACGAGCAGTACTTC
CASSFGGGYYEQYF
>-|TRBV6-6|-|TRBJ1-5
TGTGCCAGCACCCGGGACTATCAGCCCCAGCATTTT
CASTRDYQPQHF
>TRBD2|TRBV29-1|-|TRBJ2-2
TGCAGCGTTGAAGATTGGCGGGAGGGCCCCGGGGAGCTGTTTTTT
CSVEDWREGPGELFF
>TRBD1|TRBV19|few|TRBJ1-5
TGTGCCAGTAGTATCCAGGGGGCGCCGGGGCAGCCCCAGCATTTT
CASSIQGAPGQPQHF
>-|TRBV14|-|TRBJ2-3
TGTGCCAGCAGCCCGGAGCTAAGCACAGATACGCAGTATTTT
CASSPELSTDTQYF
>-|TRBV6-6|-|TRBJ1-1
TGTGCCAGCAGTTACCTCGAGGGGTTCACTGAAGCTTTCTTT
CASSYLEGFTEAFF
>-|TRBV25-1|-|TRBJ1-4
TGTGCCAGCAGTGCGAACAGCCTGGGGAATGAAAAACTGTTTTTT
CASSANSLGNEKLFF
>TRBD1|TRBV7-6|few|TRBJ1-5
TGTGCCAGCAGCCCCTGGGACAGCAGCTACACTCTTCAGCCCCAGCATTTT
CASSPWDSSYTLQPQHF
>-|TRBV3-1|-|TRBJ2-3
TGTGCCAGCAGCCAAGGCCTTTCACAGGGTTCAGATACGCAGTATTTT
CASSQGLSQGSDTQYF
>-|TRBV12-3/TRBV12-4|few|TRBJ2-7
TGTGCCAGCAGCTCGATAGGGGCGGGCCTTTCCGAGCAGTACTTC
CASSSIGAGLSEQYF
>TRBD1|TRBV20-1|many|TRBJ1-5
TGCAGTGCCCCTGGGACAGGGAATCAGCCCCAGCATTTT
CSAPGTGNQPQHF
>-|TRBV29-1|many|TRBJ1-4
TGCAGCGTCGCGGCTTCAACTAATGAAAAACTGTTTTTT
CSVAASTNEKLFF
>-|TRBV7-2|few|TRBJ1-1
TGTGCCAGCAGCTTAGTGGTGGGGGGGAGGGACACTGAAGCTTTCTTT
CASSLVVGGRDTEAFF
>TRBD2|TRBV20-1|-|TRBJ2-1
TGCAGTGCTAGAACCCCTGGGACTAGCGGGGGGGCCAATGAGCAGTTCTTC
CSARTPGTSGGANEQFF
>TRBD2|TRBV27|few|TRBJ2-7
TGTGCCAGCAGTTTACTAGCGGGGTCCTACGAGCAGTACTTC
CASSLLAGSYEQYF
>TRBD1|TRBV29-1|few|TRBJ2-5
TGCAGCGTTGAACGGGACAGGCGAGAGACCCAGTACTTC
CSVERDRRETQYF
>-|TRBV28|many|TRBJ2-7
TGTGCCAGCAGCGGGAGCTACGAGCAGTACTTC
CASSGSYEQYF
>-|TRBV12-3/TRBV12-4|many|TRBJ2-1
TGTGCCAGCAGCTATTACAATGAGCAGTTCTTC
CASSYYNEQFF
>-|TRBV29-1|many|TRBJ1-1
TGCAGCGCCTTTCTTACTGGTGGCACTGAAGCTTTCTTT
CSAFLTGGTEAFF
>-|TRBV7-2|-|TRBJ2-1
TGTGCCAGCAGCTTAGGTAGTAGCTCCTACAATGAGCAGTTCTTC
CASSLGSSSYNEQFF
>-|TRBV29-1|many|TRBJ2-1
TGCAGCGCCGGCAATGAGCAGTTCTTC
CSAGNEQFF
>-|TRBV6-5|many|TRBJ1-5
TGTGCCAGCAGTTACGAGGGCCCAGGGGCAAATCAGCCCCAGCATTTT
CASSYEGPGANQPQHF
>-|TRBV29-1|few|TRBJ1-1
TGCAGCGCTAAGGGGGGGATGAACACTGAAGCTTTCTTT
CSAKGGMNTEAFF
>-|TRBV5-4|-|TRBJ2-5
TGTGCTACGACTTGGCGGGCAGAAGAGACCCAGTACTTC
CATTWRAEETQYF
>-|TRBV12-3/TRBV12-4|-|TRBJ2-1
TGTGCCAGCAGTTGTGGTGGTGAGCAGTTCTTC
CASSCGGEQFF
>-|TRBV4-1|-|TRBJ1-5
TGCGCCAGCAGCCAAGGGCAGGGTATGAGTCAGCCCCAGCATTTT
CASSQGQGMSQPQHF
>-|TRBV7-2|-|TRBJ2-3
TGTGCCAGCAGCTTACCGTTCGAACGGCCCACAGATACGCAGTATTTT
CASSLPFERPTDTQYF